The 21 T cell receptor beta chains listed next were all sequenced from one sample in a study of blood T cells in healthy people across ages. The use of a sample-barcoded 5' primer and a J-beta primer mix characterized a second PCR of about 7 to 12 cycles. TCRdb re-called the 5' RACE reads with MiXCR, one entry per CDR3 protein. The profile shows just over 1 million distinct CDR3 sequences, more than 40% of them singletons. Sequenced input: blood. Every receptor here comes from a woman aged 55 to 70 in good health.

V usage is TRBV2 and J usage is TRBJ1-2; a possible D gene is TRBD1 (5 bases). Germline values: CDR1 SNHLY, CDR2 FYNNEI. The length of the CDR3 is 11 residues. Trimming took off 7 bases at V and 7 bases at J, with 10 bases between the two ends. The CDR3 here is CASNQGFGYTF. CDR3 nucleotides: TGTGCCAGCAATCAGGGTTTTGGCTACACCTTC. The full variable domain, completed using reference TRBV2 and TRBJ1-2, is EPEVTQTPSHQVTQMGQEVILRCVPISNHLYFYWYRQILGQKVEFLVSFYNNEISEKSEIFDDQFSVERPDGSNFTLKIRSTKLEDSAMYFCASNQGFGYTFGSGTRLTVV.

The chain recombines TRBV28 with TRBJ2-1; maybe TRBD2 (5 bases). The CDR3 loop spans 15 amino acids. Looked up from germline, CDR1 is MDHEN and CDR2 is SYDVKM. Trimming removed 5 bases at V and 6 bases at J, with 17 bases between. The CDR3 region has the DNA TGTGCCAGCAGTGCCCCCCAAGTAGGAGGCAATGAGCAGTTCTTC. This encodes CASSAPQVGGNEQFF.

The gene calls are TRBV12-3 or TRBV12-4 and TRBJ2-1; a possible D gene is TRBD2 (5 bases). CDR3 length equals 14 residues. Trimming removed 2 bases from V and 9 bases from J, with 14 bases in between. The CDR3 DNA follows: TGTGCCAGCAGTTTAAGGCTGAGCGGCAGTGAGCAGTTCTTC. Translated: CASSLRLSGSEQFF.

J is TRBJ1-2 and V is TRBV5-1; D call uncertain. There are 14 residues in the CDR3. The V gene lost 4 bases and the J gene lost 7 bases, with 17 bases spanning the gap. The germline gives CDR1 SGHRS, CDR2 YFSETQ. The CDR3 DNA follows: TGCGCCAGCAGCCAAGATTCCTTGAGGGTTGGCTACACCTTC. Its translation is CASSQDSLRVGYTF.

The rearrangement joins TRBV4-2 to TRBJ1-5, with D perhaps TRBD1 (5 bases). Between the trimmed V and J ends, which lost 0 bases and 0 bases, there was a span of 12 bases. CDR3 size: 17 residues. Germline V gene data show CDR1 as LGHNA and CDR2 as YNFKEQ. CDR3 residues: CASSQDWGRYSNQPQHF. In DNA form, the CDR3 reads TGTGCCAGCAGCCAAGATTGGGGCAGGTATAGCAATCAGCCCCAGCATTTT.

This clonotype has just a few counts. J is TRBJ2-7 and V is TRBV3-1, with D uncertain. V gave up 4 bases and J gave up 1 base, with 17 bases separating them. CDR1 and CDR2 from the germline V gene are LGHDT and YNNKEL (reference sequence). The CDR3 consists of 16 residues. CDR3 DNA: TGTGCCAGCAGCCCCGGTGGCTGGGGTTGGTCCTACGAGCAGTACTTC. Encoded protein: CASSPGGWGWSYEQYF.

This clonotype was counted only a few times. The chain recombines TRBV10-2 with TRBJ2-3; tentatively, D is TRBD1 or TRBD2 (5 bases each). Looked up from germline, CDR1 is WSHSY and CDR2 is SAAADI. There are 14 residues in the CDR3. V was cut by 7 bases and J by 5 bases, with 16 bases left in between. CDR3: CASKRDLGGDTQYF. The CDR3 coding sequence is TGCGCCAGCAAGAGGGACCTTGGGGGAGATACGCAGTATTTT.

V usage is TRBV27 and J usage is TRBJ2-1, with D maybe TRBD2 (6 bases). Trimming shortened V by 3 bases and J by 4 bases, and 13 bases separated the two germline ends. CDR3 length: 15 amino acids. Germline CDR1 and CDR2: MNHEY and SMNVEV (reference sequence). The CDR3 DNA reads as TGTGCCAGCAGTTTTACTGGGCGGGATTACAATGAGCAGTTCTTC. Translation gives CASSFTGRDYNEQFF.

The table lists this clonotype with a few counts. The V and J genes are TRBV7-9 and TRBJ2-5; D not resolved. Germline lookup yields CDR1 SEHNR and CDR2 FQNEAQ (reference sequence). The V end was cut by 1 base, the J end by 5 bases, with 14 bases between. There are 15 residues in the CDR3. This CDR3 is CASSLEVRSGETQYF. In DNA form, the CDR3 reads TGTGCCAGCAGCTTAGAGGTCCGCTCCGGGGAGACCCAGTACTTC.

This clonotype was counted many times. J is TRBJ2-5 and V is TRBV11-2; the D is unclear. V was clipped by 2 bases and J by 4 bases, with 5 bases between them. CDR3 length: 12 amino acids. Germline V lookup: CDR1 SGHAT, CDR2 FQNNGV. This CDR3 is CASSLMGETQYF. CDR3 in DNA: TGTGCCAGCAGCTTAATGGGAGAGACCCAGTACTTC.

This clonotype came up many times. The CDR3 nucleotides are TGCAGCGTGGGGGGGTCGGGTAGTATTCGGCAGTTCTTC. Amino acid sequence: CSVGGSGSIRQFF. The V gene is TRBV29-1, the J gene TRBJ2-1; TRBD2 matches 7 bases. The V gene's germline CDR1 is SQVTM and CDR2 ANQGSEA. The J segment lost 12 bases and the V segment lost 6 bases, leaving 14 bases of the junction unmatched. This CDR3 has 13 residues.

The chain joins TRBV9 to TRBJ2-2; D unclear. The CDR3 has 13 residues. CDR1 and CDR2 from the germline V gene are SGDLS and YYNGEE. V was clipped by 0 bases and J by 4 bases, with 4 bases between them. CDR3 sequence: CASSVDSTGELFF. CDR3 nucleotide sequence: TGTGCCAGCAGCGTAGACTCCACCGGGGAGCTGTTTTTT.

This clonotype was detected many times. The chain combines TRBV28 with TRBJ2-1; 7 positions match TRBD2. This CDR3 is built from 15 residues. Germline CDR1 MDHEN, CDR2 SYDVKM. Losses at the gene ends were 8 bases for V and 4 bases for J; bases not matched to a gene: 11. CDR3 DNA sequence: TGTGCCAGCCTTGAACGGGAGGTAGGGTACAATGAGCAGTTCTTC. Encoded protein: CASLEREVGYNEQFF.

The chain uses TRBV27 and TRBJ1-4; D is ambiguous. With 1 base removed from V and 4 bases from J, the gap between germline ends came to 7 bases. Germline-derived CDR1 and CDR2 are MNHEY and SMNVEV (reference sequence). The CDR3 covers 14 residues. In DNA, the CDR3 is TGTGCCAGCAGTTTATACGGGAATAATGAAAAACTGTTTTTT. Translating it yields CASSLYGNNEKLFF.

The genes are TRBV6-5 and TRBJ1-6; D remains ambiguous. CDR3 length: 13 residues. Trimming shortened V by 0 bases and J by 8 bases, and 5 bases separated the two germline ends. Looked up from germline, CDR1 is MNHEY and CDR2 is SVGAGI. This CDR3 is CASSYSMDSPLHF. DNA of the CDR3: TGTGCCAGCAGTTACTCGATGGATTCACCCCTCCACTTT.

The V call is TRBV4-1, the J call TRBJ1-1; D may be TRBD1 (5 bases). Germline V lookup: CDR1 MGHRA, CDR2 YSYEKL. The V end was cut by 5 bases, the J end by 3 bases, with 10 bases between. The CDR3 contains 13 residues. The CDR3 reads CASSAGGDTEAFF. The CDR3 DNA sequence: TGCGCCAGCAGCGCGGGGGGTGACACTGAAGCTTTCTTT.

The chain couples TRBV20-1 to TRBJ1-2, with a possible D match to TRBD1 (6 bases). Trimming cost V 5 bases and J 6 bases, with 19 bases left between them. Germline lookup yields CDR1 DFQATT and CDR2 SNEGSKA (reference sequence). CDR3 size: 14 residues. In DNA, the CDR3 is TGCAGTGCTCGAGGTACAGGGAAGTTCGATGGCTACACCTTC. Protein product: CSARGTGKFDGYTF.

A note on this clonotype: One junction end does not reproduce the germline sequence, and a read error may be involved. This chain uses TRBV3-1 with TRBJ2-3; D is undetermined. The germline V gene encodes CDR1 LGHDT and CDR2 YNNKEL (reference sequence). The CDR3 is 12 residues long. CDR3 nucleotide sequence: TGCGCCAGCAGCCAAGAGGCAGATACGCAGTATTTT. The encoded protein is CASSQEADTQYF.

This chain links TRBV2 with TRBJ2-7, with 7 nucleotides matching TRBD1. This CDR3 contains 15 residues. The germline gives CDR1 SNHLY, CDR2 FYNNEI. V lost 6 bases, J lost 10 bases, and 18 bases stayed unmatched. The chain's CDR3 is CASRATTGSGSVQYF. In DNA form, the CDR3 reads TGTGCCAGCAGGGCGACGACAGGGTCGGGTTCAGTACAGTACTTC.

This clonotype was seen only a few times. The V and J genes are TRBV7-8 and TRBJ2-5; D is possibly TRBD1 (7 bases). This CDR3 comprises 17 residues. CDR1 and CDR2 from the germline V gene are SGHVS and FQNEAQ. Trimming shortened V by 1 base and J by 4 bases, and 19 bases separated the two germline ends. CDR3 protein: CASSLGLGRGARETQYF. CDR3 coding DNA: TGTGCCAGCAGCTTAGGACTAGGCAGGGGGGCCAGAGAGACCCAGTACTTC.

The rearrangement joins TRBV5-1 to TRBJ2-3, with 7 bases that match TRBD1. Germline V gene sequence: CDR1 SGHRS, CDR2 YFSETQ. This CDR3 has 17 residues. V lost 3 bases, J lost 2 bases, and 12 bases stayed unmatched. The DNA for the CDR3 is TGCGCCAGCAGCTCCCCCGGGTGGGGGACAGACACAGATACGCAGTATTTT. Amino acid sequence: CASSSPGWGTDTDTQYF.